Listed below are T cell receptor beta chains from one sample, sequenced in a study of cytomegalovirus exposure and HLA in healthy donors. Assay: immunoSEQ multiplex PCR; the TCRdb copy retains only in-frame clones and omits some. Here the sample spans 95,000 to 150,000 clones, more than 70% being singletons. Source material: PBMCs. These receptor sequences come from a man younger than 40 in good health and CMV-seronegative. CDR3s include the opening cysteine and the closing phenylalanine or tryptophan. The D gene is left open where the match is weak. Clone size is given for some rows only: seen once, a few or many times, or a class if the clone is expanded.

d_call	cdr3_length	v_call	j_call	clone_size	cdr3_aa	cdr3_nt
TRBD2	15	TRBV4-1	TRBJ2-3	-	CASSQVAGDEDTQYF	TGCGCCAGCAGCCAAGTTGCGGGGGATGAAGATACGCAGTATTTT
TRBD2	19	TRBV27	TRBJ2-7	-	CASSLSFGLAGNRGFEQYF	TGTGCCAGCAGTTTATCGTTTGGACTAGCGGGTAATCGGGGCTTCGAGCAGTACTTC
TRBD2	16	TRBV6-6	TRBJ2-7	few	CASSYSLGGGWYEQYF	TGTGCCAGCAGTTACTCTCTCGGGGGGGGGTGGTACGAGCAGTACTTC
-	15	TRBV18	TRBJ1-4	few	CASSPPGGVAEKLFF	TGTGCCAGCTCACCACCGGGAGGGGTCGCGGAAAAACTGTTTTTT
-	14	TRBV5-5	TRBJ2-7	-	CASSLAAGAYEQYF	TGTGCCAGCAGCTTGGCGGCAGGGGCCTACGAGCAGTACTTC
-	15	TRBV28	TRBJ1-1	-	CASSAPRGGVTEAFF	TGTGCCAGCAGTGCTCCGCGGGGGGGGGTCACTGAAGCTTTCTTT
-	14	TRBV6-6	TRBJ1-5	-	CASSPRQGNQPQHF	TGTGCCAGCAGTCCGCGCCAGGGGAATCAGCCCCAGCATTTT
TRBD1	17	TRBV28	TRBJ1-6	-	CASSSTRDSLYNSPLHF	TGTGCCAGCAGTTCTACCCGGGACAGCCTCTATAATTCACCCCTCCACTTT
TRBD2	19	TRBV19	TRBJ2-2	-	CASSQFLKGLAGGPGELFF	TGTGCCAGTAGTCAATTTCTGAAAGGACTAGCGGGGGGCCCCGGGGAGCTGTTTTTT
-	16	TRBV9	TRBJ1-2	-	CASSVDPGLAPYGYTF	TGTGCCAGCAGCGTAGATCCAGGGCTCGCTCCCTATGGCTACACCTTC
TRBD2	17	TRBV4-2	TRBJ2-7	-	CASSPVGGGGMNYEQYF	TGTGCCAGCAGCCCCGTGGGTGGCGGGGGGATGAACTACGAGCAGTACTTC
-	14	TRBV7-9	TRBJ1-2	-	CASSFEVANYGYTF	TGTGCCAGCAGCTTCGAGGTTGCTAACTATGGCTACACCTTC
TRBD1	13	TRBV28	TRBJ2-5	once	CASSYGTVETQYF	TGTGCCAGCAGTTACGGGACAGTAGAGACCCAGTACTTC
-	15	TRBV4-1	TRBJ2-7	-	CASSYSRGGSYEQYF	TGCGCCAGCAGCTACTCAAGGGGGGGGTCCTACGAGCAGTACTTC
TRBD1	17	TRBV5-1	TRBJ1-5	-	CASSVHPQGESNQPQHF	TGCGCCAGCAGCGTACATCCCCAGGGGGAGAGCAATCAGCCCCAGCATTTT
-	16	TRBV5-6	TRBJ2-1	-	CASSLRRGAVDDEQFF	TGTGCCAGCAGCTTGCGCCGGGGGGCAGTAGACGATGAGCAGTTCTTC
TRBD2	17	TRBV2	TRBJ2-5	-	CASSEGAVAGGRKTQYF	TGTGCCAGCAGTGAAGGTGCCGTGGCGGGGGGGCGAAAGACCCAGTACTTC
-	14	TRBV6-5	TRBJ1-2	-	CASSLTGDNYGYTF	TGTGCCAGCAGCCTGACAGGAGATAACTATGGCTACACCTTC
TRBD1	19	TRBV5-1	TRBJ2-5	-	CASKGTGTGYLLYQETQYF	TGCGCCAGCAAGGGTACCGGGACAGGGTACCTTCTTTACCAAGAGACCCAGTACTTC
TRBD1	18	TRBV4-1	TRBJ1-5	-	CASSQAPGQTYSNQPQHF	TGCGCCAGCAGCCAAGCGCCGGGACAGACCTATAGCAATCAGCCCCAGCATTTT
TRBD2	15	TRBV19	TRBJ2-5	-	CASRKTTSSQETQYF	TGTGCCAGTAGAAAAACGACTAGCTCCCAAGAGACCCAGTACTTC
TRBD1	13	TRBV28	TRBJ1-5	few	CASSFDRGQPQHF	TGTGCCAGCAGCTTTGACAGGGGTCAGCCCCAGCATTTT
-	13	TRBV10-3	TRBJ1-5	-	CAISENLNQPQHF	TGTGCCATCAGTGAGAATCTAAATCAGCCCCAGCATTTT
-	14	TRBV6-4	TRBJ1-1	-	CASSDDTRNTEAFF	TGTGCCAGCAGTGACGACACCAGGAACACTGAAGCTTTCTTT
TRBD1	15	TRBV6-1	TRBJ2-5	-	CASSSWTGGEETQYF	TGTGCCAGCAGTTCCTGGACAGGGGGAGAGGAGACCCAGTACTTC
-	13	TRBV27	TRBJ2-7	once	CASSGGHPREQYF	TGTGCCAGCAGTGGGGGCCACCCCCGCGAGCAGTACTTC
TRBD1	14	TRBV5-4	TRBJ2-7	-	CASSSDRGSHEQYF	TGTGCCAGCAGCTCGGACAGGGGGTCCCACGAGCAGTACTTC